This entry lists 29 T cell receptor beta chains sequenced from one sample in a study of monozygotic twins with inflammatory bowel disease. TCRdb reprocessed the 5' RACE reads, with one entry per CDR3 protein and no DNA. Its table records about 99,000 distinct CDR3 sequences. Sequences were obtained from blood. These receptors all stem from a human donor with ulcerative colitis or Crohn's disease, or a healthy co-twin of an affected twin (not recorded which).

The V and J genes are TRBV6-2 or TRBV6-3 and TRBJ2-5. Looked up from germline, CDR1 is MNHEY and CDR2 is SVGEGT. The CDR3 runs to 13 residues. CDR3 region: CASSYTQKETQYF.

The CDR3 sequence is CRAVGPRIDEQFF. The J gene is TRBJ2-1, the V gene TRBV20-1. Germline CDR1 reads DFQATT; CDR2 reads SNEGSKA (reference sequence). The CDR3 extends over 13 amino acids.

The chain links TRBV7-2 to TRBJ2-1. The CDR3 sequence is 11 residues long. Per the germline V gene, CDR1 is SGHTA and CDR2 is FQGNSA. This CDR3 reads CASSYIREQFF.

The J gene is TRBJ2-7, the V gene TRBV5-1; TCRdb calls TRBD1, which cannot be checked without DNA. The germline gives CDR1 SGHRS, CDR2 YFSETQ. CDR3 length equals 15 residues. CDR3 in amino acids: CASRPPGPGAYEQYF.

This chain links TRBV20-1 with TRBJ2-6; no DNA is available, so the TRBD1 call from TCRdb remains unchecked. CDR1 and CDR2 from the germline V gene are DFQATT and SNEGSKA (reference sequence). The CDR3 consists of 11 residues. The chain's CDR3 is CSAIGTPYITF.

Here the CDR3 reads CASSTPGGNTGELFF. The rearrangement joins TRBV19 to TRBJ2-2; without DNA, the TCRdb call of TRBD1 cannot be checked. CDR1 and CDR2 from the germline V gene are LNHDA and SQIVND (reference sequence). This CDR3 contains 15 residues.

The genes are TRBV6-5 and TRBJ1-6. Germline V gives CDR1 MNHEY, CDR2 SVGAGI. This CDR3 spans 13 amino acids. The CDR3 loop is CASRILGNSPLHF.

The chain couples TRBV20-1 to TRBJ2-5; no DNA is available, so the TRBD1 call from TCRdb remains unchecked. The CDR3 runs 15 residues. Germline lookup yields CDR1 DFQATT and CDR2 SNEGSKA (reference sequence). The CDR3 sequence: CSARSPRGGKETQYF.

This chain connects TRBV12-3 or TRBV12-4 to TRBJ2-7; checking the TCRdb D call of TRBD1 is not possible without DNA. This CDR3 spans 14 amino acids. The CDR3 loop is CASSFRDSSYEQYF.

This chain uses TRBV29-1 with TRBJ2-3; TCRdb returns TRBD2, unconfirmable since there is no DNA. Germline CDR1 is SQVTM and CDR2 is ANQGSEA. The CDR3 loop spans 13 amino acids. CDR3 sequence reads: CSVGLTSTDTQYF.

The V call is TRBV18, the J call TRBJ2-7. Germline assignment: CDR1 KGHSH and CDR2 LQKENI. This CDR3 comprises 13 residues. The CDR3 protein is CASSVQLDYEQYF.

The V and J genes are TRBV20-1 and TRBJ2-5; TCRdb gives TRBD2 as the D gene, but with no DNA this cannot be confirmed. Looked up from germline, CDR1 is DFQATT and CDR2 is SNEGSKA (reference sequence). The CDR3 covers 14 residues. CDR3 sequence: CSARSSGRRETQYF.

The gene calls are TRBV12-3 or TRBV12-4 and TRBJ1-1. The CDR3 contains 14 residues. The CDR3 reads CASSLITANTEAFF.

CDR3 protein: CATAVDVRGQYF. The gene calls are TRBV6-2 or TRBV6-3 and TRBJ2-7. The CDR3 runs 12 residues. From germline, CDR1 is MNHEY and CDR2 SVGEGT.

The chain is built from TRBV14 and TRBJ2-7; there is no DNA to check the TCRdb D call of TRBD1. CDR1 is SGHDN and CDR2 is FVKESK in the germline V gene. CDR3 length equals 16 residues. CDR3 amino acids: CASRRSGAGASYEQYF. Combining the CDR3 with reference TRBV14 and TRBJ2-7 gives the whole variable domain EAGVTQFPSHSVIEKGQTVTLRCDPISGHDNLYWYRRVMGKEIKFLLHFVKESKQDESGMPNNRFLAERTGGTYSTLKVQPAELEDSGVYFCASRRSGAGASYEQYFGPGTRLTVT.

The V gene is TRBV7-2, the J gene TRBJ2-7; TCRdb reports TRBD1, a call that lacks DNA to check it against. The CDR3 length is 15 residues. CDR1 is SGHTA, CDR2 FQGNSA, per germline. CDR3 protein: CASSSDRAPAYEQYF.

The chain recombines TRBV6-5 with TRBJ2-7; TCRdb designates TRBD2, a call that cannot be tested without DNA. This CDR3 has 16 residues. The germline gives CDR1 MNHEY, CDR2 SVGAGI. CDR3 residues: CASSYQAGGPLDEQYF.

The CDR3: CASSLASGTPYNEQFF. V gene TRBV7-7 combines with J gene TRBJ2-1; TCRdb's D call, TRBD2, is unchecked because there is no DNA. The CDR3 spans 16 residues. Germline V gene sequence: CDR1 SSHAT, CDR2 FNYEAQ (reference sequence).

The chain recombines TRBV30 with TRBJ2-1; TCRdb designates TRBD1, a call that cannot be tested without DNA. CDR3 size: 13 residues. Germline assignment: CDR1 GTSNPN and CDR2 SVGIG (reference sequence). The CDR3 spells CAWRSGGAGEQFF.

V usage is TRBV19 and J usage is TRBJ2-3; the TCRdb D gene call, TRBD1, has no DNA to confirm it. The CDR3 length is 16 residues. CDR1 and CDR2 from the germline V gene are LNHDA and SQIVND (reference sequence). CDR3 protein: CASRRGLRGLEDTQYF.

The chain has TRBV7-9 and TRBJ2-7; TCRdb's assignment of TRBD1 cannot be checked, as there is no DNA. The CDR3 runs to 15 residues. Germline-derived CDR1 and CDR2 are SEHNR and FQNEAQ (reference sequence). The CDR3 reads CASSFSSGTEYEQYF.

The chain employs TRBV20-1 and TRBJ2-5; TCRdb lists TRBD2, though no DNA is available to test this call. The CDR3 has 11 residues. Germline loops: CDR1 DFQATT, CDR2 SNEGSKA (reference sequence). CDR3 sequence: CSEARGETQYF.

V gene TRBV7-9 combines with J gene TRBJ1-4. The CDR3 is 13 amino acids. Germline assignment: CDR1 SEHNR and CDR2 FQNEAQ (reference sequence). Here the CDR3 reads CASNRDGNEKLFF.

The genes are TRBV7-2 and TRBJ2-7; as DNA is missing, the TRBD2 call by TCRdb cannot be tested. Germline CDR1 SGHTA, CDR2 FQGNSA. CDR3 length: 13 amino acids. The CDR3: CASRGSGSHEQYF.

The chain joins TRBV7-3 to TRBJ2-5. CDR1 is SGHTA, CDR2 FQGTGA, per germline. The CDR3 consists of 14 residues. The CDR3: CASSFTSSQETQYF. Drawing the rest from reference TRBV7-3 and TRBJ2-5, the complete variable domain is GAGVSQTPSNKVTEKGKYVELRCDPISGHTALYWYRQSLGQGPEFLIYFQGTGAADDSGLPNDRFFAVRPEGSVSTLKIQRTERGDSAVYLCASSFTSSQETQYFGPGTRLLVL.

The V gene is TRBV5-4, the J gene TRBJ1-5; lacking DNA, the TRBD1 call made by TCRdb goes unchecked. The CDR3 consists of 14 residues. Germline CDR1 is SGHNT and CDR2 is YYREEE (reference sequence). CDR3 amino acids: CASSPGISNQPQHF.

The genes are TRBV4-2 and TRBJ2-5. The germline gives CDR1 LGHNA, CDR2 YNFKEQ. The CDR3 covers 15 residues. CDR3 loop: CASASWGTLKETQYF.

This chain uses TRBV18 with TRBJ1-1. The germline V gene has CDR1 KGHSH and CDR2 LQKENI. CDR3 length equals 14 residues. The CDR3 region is CASSPPQPNTEAFF.

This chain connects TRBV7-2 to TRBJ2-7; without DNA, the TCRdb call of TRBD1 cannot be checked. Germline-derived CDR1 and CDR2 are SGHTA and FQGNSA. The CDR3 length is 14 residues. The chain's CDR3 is CASSLFGRTYEQYF.